The source of this TCR beta chain is a study of long-term antiretroviral therapy in people with HIV (dated by TCRdb to between 2021 and 2023). Context from the whole study: The earliest samples were collected roughly a decade before the 2015 WHO recommendation for immediate ART, at a time when ART was usually postponed until CD4 counts fell. From some 28 adults with confirmed HIV infection, the cohort provided 150 to 200 cryopreserved PBMC samples, gathered serially across a mean of about six years (range 1-12). This retrospective serial study examined whether starting ART and sustained HIV suppression were associated with changes in the composition and diversity of the TRB repertoire in peripheral blood. About 35% of the 30 participants with HIV were female. No cross-contamination during QIAcube processing was shown when test extractions of a monoclonal T-cell line were performed alongside roughly 30 polyclonal samples. Beyond this particular receptor, the publication reports: Expanded TRB clones identified before ART initiation dominated the repertoire across all time points, though the dominance fluctuated and decreased in many PLHIV after ART. The samples span the years 2004 to 2017, and the ART regimens used at that time may not be as effective as current regimens. ART initiation was associated with a significant increase in TRB diversity, but diversity stayed significantly below transplant donor controls even after long-term ART. Because pre-ART samples had limited cell numbers, unsorted PBMC were profiled rather than sorted CD4+ and CD8+ T cells. Limited PBMC availability meant only the TCR beta chain was sequenced, without alpha chain pairing. No data were available on ART adherence, viral resistance or therapy changes, limiting inferences about post-ART repertoire changes. HIV repertoires had narrower CDR3 length ranges than controls, and the network structure suggested an antigen-experienced repertoire that shifted only slightly toward naive after ART.

The germline ends are 20 bases apart after V is trimmed by 7 bases and J by 8 bases. The CDR3 numbers 15 residues from cysteine through phenylalanine. Only the CDR3 region is kept as DNA, spanning 45 bases read in frame from base 1. From a lookup of the germline V gene, CDR1 and CDR2 are MNHEY and SVGAGI. In this sample, this clone turned up once. Its antigen is unknown. Base-call qualities are not available, and no considerably larger clone is one nucleotide away. Participants were included only if at least one PBMC sample before ART initiation and at least two post-ART samples were available. Every participant with HIV received treatment in the United States of America. Before DNA extraction, cryopreserved samples of about 0.9-11 million PBMC were thawed and then washed. At the time of the earliest PBMC sample, participants with HIV were aged between about 23 and 54 years. Each participant contributed PBMC samples from 1-4 timepoints before ART initiation and 2-8 timepoints after ART initiation, with a median of 7 samples. For every participant, serial HIV viral load, CD4+ T-cell count, ART history and demographic data were obtained. Genomic DNA was extracted from unsorted PBMC with a Qiagen kit on a QIAcube, processed in batches of 12 samples.

The immunoSEQ hsTCRB v3.0 assay was used at survey level resolution to sequence the TRB variable region. A depth of about 35,000-50,000 T-cell genomes per sample was targeted for TRB sequencing. TRB libraries were pooled and sequenced on an Illumina MiSeq using a v3 150-cycle kit. From the authors' description of their analysis: Repertoire analysis was run in R within a reproducible Nextflow workflow that covered QC, data transformation and analysis. Custom analyses were implemented in LymphoSeq2, an R package for AIRR-Seq data exploration. After excluding a few samples that yielded fewer than 5000 total TRB sequences, some 180 HIV repertoires remained for analysis. Of the roughly 180 retained HIV repertoires, 55 to 60 were collected before and approximately 130 after ART initiation. Repertoires were downsampled to 5000 TRB nucleotide sequences, with summary statistics averaged over 100 downsampling iterations. TRB sequences were retained for analysis only if CDR3 regions of at least seven amino acids were present. Diversity was assessed using a clonality score derived from Shannon entropy and using the Gini coefficient. In the repertoire networks, any two of the top 5000 CDR3 amino acid sequences were linked whenever the two sequences differed by an edit distance of one. Antigen specificity groups and MHC restriction were predicted for TRB CDR3 amino acid sequences with GLIPH2. To flag known associations with CMV, EBV, HIV or tissue antigens, CDR3 amino acid sequences were compared against VDJdb and McPAS-TCR. Pre-ART, post-ART and control groups were compared with Wilcoxon signed-rank tests and Holm-Bonferroni correction. In TCRdb, the immuneACCESS table is reduced to in-frame sequences with V and J assigned. These tables do not hold every clone; where another copy was compared, an unresolved V gene accounts for under half, and the others remain unexplained. From that table come the V and J calls and clone size; the DNA was used to work out D and trimming. Counted in this sample were approximately 12,000 clones; around 89% of them appeared once. Together, the top ten hold 15% to 25% of the sample.

The chain was built from TRBV6-5 and TRBJ1-4; TRBD1 is a weak D gene call, 6 bases matching. The sequencing here drew on unsorted PBMCs, taken 0.2 years before starting antiretroviral therapy. The sequence was collected from a middle-aged woman with HIV. The base sequence is TGTGCCAGCAAAGTTACGTCGGGGGGGGCAGAAAAACTGTTTTTT. The resulting protein is CASKVTSGGAEKLFF.